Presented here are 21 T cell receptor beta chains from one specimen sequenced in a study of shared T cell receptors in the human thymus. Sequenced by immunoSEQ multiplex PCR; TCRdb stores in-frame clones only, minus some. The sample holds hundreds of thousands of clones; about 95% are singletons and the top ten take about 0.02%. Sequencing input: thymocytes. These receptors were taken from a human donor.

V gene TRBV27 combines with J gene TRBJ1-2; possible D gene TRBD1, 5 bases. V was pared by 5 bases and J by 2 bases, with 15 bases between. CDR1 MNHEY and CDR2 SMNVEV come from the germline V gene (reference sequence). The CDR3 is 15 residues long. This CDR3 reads CASSLTPRANYGYTF. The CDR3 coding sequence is TGTGCCAGCAGTCTGACCCCCAGGGCGAACTATGGCTACACCTTC.

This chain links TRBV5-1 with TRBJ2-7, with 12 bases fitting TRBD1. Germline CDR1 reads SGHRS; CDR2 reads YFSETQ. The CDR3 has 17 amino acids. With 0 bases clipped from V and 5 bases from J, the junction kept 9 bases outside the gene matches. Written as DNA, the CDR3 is TGCGCCAGCAGCTTGGCGGGACAGGGGGCGCGGAATCACGAGCAGTACTTC. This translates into CASSLAGQGARNHEQYF.

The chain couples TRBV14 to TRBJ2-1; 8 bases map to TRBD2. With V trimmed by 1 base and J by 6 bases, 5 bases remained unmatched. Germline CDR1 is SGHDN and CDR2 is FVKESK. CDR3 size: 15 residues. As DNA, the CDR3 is TGTGCCAGCAGCCAAGTAAGCGGGAGCCGCAATGAGCAGTTCTTC. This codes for CASSQVSGSRNEQFF.

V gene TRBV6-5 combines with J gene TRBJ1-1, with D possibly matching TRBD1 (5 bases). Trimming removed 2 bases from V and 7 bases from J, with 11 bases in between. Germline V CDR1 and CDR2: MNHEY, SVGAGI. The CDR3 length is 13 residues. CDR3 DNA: TGTGCCAGCAGTTACCCGGGGAGGGGTGAAGCTTTCTTT. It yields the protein CASSYPGRGEAFF.

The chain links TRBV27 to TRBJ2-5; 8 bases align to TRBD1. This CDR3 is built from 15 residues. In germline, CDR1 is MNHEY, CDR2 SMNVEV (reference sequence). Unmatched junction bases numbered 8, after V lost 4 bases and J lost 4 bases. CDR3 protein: CASSSNRGEGETQYF. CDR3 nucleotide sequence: TGTGCCAGCAGTTCTAACAGGGGGGAAGGAGAGACCCAGTACTTC.

The CDR3 loop is CASSQDRLAGGSYEQYF. For the CDR3, the DNA is TGCGCCAGCAGCCAAGACCGCCTAGCGGGAGGTTCCTACGAGCAGTACTTC. The chain carries TRBV4-1 and TRBJ2-7; 11 bases are shared with TRBD2. Germline CDR1 MGHRA, CDR2 YSYEKL. Unmatched junction bases numbered 5, after V lost 0 bases and J lost 1 base. The CDR3 contains 17 residues.

The CDR3 sequence: CASSHGTASDGYTF. For the CDR3, the DNA is TGTGCCAGCAGCCACGGGACGGCCTCGGACGGCTACACCTTC. This chain connects TRBV4-2 to TRBJ1-2, with D tentatively TRBD1 (5 bases). The CDR3 sequence is 14 residues long. V lost 3 bases, J lost 8 bases, and 16 bases lay in between. The germline CDR1 and CDR2 sequences are LGHNA and YNFKEQ.

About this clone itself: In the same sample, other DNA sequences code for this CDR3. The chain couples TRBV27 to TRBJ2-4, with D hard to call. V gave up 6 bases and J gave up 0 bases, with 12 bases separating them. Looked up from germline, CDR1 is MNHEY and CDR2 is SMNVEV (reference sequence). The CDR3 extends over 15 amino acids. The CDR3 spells CASSSPGLAKNIQYF. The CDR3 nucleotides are TGTGCCAGCAGCTCACCCGGTCTAGCCAAAAACATTCAGTACTTC.

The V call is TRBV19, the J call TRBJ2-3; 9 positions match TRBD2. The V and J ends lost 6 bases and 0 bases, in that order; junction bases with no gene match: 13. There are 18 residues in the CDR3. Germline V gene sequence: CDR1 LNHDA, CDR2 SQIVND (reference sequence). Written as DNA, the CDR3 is TGTGCCAGTAGCAAAAGACTAGCGGTAGGAACTAGCACAGATACGCAGTATTTT. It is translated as CASSKRLAVGTSTDTQYF.

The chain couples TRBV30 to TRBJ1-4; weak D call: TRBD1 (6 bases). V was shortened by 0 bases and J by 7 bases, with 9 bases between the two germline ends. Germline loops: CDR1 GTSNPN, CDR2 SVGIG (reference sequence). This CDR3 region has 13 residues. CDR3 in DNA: TGTGCCTGGAGTGTTCCCAGGGGTGAAAAACTGTTTTTT. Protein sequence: CAWSVPRGEKLFF.

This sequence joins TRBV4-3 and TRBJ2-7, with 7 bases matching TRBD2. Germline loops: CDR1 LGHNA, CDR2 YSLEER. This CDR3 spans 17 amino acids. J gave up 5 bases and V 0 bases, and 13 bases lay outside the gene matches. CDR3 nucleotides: TGCGCCAGCAGCCAAGAAGATAAGCTAGCGGTGGGCAACGAGCAGTACTTC. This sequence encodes CASSQEDKLAVGNEQYF.

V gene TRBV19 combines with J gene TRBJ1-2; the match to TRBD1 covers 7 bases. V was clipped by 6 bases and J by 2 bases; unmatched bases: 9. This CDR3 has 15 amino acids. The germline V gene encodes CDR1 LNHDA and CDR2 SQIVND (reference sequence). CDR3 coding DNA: TGTGCCAGTAGCCAGGGACAGAACACCAACTATGGCTACACCTTC. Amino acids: CASSQGQNTNYGYTF.

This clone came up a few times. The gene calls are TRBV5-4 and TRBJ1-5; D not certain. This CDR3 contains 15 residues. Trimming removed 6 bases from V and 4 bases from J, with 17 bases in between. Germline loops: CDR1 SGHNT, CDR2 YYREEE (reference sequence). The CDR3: CASTFLVVGNQPQHF. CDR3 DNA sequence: TGTGCCAGCACCTTTCTGGTGGTGGGGAATCAGCCCCAGCATTTT.

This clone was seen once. In DNA form, the CDR3 reads TGTGCCACCAGCAGAGATTTAGGGTTCACAGATACGCAGTATTTT. Translating it yields CATSRDLGFTDTQYF. This sequence joins TRBV15 and TRBJ2-3; D is unclear. This CDR3 has 15 amino acids. Per the germline V gene, CDR1 is LNHNV and CDR2 is YYDKDF (reference sequence). Deletions cut 0 bases from V and 2 bases from J, with 9 bases between.

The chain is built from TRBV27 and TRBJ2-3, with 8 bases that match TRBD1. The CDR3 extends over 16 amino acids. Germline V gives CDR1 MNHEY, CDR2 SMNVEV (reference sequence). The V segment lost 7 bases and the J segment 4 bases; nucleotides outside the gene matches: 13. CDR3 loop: CASTVNQGAFADTQYF. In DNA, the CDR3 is TGTGCCAGCACCGTAAATCAGGGGGCGTTTGCAGATACGCAGTATTTT.

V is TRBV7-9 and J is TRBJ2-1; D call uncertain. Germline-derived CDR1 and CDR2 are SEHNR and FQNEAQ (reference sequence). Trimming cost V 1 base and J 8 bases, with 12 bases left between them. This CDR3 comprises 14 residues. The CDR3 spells CASSLVLTADEQFF. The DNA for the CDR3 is TGTGCCAGCAGCTTAGTTCTTACGGCGGATGAGCAGTTCTTC.

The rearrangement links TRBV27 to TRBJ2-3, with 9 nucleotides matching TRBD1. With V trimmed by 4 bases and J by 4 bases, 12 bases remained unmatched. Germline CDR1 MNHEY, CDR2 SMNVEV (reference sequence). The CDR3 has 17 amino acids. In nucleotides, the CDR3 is TGTGCCAGCAGTTCGACGTCCCGGGACAGGGCCCCAGATACGCAGTATTTT. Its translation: CASSSTSRDRAPDTQYF.

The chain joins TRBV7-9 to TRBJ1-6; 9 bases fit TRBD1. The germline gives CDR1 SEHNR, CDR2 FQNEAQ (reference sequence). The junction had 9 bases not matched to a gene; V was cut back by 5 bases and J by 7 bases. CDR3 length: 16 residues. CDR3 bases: TGTGCCAGCAGCCCGGCCCCCGGGACAGGGAATTCACCCCTCCACTTT. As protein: CASSPAPGTGNSPLHF.

The CDR3 spells CASCGEGRDKNIQYF. DNA for the CDR3: TGCGCCAGCTGCGGTGAGGGGCGAGACAAAAACATTCAGTACTTC. The rearrangement joins TRBV5-1 to TRBJ2-4; D is possibly TRBD1 or TRBD2 (5 bases each). Trimming left V 7 bases short and J 3 bases short, with 17 bases between. Germline V gene lookup returns CDR1 SGHRS and CDR2 YFSETQ. The CDR3 has 15 residues.

CDR3 sequence reads: CASSGRHWGTDTQYF. The CDR3 region has the DNA TGTGCCAGCAGTGGTCGACACTGGGGTACAGATACGCAGTATTTT. The chain uses TRBV2 and TRBJ2-3; D unclear. The CDR3 totals 15 residues. The V and J ends lost 4 bases and 3 bases respectively, with 14 bases between them. Germline values: CDR1 SNHLY, CDR2 FYNNEI. Full variable domain (missing parts from reference TRBV2 and TRBJ2-3): EPEVTQTPSHQVTQMGQEVILRCVPISNHLYFYWYRQILGQKVEFLVSFYNNEISEKSEIFDDQFSVERPDGSNFTLKIRSTKLEDSAMYFCASSGRHWGTDTQYFGPGTRLTVL.

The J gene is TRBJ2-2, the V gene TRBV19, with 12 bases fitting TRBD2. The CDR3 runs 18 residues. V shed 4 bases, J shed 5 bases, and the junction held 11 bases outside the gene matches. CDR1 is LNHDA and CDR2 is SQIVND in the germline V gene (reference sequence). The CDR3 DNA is TGTGCCAGTAGTACCCCTAGCGGGAGGGCCGTACGAACCGGGGAGCTGTTTTTT. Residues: CASSTPSGRAVRTGELFF.